A few counts support the clone carrying this T cell receptor beta chain. The antigen is not known. These data belong to a study of T-cell memory formation after mild COVID-19. Study conclusions and caveats: A second wave expanding day 15 to 37 was CD4+-biased; contracting clones were balanced.

Each CDR3 protein is one row after TCRdb ran MiXCR on the 5' RACE reads. The sample yields fewer than 300,000 distinct CDR3 sequences, over 15% seen once. The V and J ends lost 4 bases and 7 bases, in that order; junction bases with no gene match: 6. CDR1 is SGHRS, CDR2 YFSETQ, per germline. The CDR3 is made up of 13 amino acids. This TCR was sampled from a man younger than 35 who had mild COVID-19 (a few samples of this study predate the infection). Cell type and time point are not known. The specimen was PBMCs or a T cell subset sorted from them (not recorded which). The genes are TRBV5-1 and TRBJ1-1; 8 nucleotides agree with TRBD1. The CDR3 is CASSPDRVGEAFF. In DNA, the CDR3 is TGCGCCAGCAGCCCGGACAGGGTGGGTGAAGCTTTCTTT.